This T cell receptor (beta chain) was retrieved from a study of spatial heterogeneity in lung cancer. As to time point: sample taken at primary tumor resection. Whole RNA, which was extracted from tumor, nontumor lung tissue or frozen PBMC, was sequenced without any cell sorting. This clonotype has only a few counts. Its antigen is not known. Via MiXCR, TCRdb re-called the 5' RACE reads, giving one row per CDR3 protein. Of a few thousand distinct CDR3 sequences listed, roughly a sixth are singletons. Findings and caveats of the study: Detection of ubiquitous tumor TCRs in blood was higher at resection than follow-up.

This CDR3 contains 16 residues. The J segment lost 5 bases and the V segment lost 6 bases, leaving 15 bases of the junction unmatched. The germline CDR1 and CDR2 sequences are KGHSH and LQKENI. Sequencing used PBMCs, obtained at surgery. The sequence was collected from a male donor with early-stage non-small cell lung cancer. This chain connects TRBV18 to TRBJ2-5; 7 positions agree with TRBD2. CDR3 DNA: TGTGCCAGCTCGCGAACGCCGGGGGGACCGTCTGAGACCCAGTACTTC. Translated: CASSRTPGGPSETQYF.